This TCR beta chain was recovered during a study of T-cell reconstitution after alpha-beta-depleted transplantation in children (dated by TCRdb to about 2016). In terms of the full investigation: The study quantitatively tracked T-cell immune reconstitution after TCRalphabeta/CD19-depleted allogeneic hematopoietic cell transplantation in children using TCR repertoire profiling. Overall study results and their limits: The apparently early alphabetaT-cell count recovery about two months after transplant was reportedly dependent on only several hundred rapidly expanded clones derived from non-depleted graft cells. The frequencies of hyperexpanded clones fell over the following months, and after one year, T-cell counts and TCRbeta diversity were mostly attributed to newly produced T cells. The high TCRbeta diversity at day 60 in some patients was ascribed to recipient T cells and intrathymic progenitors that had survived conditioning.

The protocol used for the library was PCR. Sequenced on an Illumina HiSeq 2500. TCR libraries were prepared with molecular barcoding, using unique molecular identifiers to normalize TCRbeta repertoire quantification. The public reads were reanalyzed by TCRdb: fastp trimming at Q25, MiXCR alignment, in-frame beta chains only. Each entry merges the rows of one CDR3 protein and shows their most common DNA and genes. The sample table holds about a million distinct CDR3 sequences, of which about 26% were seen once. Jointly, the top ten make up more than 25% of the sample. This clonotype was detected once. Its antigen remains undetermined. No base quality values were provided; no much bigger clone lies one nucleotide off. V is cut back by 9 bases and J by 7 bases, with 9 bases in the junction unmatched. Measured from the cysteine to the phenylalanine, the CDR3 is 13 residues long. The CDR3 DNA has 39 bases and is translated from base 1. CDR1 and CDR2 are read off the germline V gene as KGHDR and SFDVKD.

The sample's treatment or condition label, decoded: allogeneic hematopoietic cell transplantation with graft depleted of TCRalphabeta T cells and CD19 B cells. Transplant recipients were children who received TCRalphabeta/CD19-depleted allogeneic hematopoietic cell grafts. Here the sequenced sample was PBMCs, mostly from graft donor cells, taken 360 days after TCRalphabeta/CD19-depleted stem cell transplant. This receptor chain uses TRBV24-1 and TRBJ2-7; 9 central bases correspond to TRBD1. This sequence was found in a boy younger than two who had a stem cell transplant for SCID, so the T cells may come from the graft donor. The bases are TGTGCCACCTCCGGGACAGGGACGGGGGAGCAGTACTTC. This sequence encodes CATSGTGTGEQYF.